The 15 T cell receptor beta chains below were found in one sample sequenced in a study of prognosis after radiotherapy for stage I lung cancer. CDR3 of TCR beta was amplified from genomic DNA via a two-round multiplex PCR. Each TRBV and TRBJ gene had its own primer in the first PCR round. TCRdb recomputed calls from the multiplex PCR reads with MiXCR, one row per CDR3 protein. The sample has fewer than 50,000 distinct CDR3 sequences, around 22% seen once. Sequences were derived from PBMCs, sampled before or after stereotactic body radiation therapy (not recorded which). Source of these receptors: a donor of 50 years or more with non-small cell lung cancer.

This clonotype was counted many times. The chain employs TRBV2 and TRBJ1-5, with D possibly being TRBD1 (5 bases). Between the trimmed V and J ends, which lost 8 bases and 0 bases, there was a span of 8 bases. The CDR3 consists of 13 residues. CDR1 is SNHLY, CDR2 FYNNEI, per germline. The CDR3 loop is CASRDDSNQPQHF. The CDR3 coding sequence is TGTGCCAGCCGGGACGATAGCAATCAGCCCCAGCATTTT.

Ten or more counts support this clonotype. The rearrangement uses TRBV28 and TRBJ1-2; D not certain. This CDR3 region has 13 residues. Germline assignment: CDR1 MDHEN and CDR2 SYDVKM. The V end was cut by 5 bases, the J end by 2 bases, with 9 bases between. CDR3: CASSPDINYGYTF. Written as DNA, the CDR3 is TGTGCCAGCAGTCCTGACATAAACTATGGCTACACCTTC.

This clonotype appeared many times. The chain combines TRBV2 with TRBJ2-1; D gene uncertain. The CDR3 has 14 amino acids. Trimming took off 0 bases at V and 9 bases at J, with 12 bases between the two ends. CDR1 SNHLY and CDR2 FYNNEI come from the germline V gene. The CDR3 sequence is CASSEALRVSEQFF. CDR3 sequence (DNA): TGTGCCAGCAGTGAAGCGCTTAGGGTGAGTGAGCAGTTCTTC.

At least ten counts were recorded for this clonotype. The CDR3 spells CASSLGDGETQYF. The CDR3 region has the DNA TGTGCCAGCAGCTTAGGGGACGGAGAGACCCAGTACTTC. The chain has TRBV11-3 and TRBJ2-5; D possibly uses TRBD1 or TRBD2 (5 bases each). CDR1 SGHNT and CDR2 YENEEA come from the germline V gene. CDR3 length: 13 residues. Trimming took 1 base from V and 4 from J, leaving 7 bases between them. Looking up the rest from reference TRBV11-3 and TRBJ2-5 gives the full variable domain: EAGVVQSPRYKIIEKKQPVAFWCNPISGHNTLYWYLQNLGQGPELLIRYENEEAVDDSQLPKDRFSAERLKGVDSTLKIQPAELGDSAVYLCASSLGDGETQYFGPGTRLLVL.

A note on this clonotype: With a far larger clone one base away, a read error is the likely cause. The CDR3 DNA sequence: TGTGCCATCAGTGAGTATGGACTAGGAACTAATGAGCAGTACTTC. It translates to CAISEYGLGTNEQYF. The rearrangement uses TRBV10-3 and TRBJ2-7, with TRBD2 matching over 7 bases. The CDR3 has 15 residues. The V and J ends lost 1 base and 7 bases, in that order; junction bases with no gene match: 10. The germline CDR1 and CDR2 sequences are ENHRY and SYGVKD.

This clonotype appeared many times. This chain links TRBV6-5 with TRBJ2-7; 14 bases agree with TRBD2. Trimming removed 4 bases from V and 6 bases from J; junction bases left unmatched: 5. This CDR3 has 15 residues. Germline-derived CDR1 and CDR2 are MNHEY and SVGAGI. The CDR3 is CASSWTSGRSGEQYF. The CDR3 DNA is TGTGCCAGCAGTTGGACTAGCGGGAGGTCGGGCGAGCAGTACTTC.

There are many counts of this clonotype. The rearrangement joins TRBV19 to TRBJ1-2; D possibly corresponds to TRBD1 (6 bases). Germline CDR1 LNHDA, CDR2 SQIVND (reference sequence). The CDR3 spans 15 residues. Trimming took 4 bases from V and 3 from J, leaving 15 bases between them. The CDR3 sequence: CASSKQGGADYGYTF. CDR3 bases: TGTGCCAGTAGTAAACAAGGGGGAGCAGACTATGGCTACACCTTC.

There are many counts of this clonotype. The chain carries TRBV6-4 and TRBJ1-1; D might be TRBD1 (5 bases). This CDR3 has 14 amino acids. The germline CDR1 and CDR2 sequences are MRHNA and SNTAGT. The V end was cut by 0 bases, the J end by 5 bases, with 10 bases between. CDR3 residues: CASSDSSRGTEAFF. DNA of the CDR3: TGTGCCAGCAGTGACTCGAGTCGGGGGACTGAAGCTTTCTTT.

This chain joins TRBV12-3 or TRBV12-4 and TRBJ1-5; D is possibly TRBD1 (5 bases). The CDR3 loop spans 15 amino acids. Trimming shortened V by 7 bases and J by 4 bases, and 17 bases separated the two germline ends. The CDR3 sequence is CASKPGTANNQPQHF. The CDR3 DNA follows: TGTGCCAGCAAACCCGGGACGGCAAATAATCAGCCCCAGCATTTT.

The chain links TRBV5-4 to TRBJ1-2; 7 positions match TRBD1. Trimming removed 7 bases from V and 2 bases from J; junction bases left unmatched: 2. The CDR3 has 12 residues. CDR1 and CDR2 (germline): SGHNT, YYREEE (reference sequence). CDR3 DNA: TGTGCCAGCGGCAGGGGGAACTATGGCTACACCTTC. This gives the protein CASGRGNYGYTF.

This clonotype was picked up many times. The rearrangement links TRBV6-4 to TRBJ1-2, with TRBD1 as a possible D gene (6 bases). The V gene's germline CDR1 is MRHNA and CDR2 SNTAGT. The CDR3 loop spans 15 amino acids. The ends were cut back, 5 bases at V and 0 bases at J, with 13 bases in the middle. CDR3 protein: CASSLGQLSNYGYTF. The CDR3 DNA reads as TGTGCCAGCAGTCTCGGACAGTTATCTAACTATGGCTACACCTTC.

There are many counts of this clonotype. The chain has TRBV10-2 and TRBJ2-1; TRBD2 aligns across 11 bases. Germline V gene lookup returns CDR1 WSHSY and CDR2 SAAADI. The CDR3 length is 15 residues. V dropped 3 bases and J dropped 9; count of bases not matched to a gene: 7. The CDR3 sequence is CASSEVAGGRGEQFF. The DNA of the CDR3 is TGCGCCAGCAGTGAAGTAGCGGGGGGGCGCGGTGAGCAGTTCTTC.

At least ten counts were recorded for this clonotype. CDR3 amino acids: CASTRDLSTDTQYF. The CDR3 nucleotides read TGTGCCAGCACCCGGGATTTAAGCACAGATACGCAGTATTTT. This sequence joins TRBV6-1 and TRBJ2-3, with D tentatively TRBD2 (5 bases). From germline, CDR1 is MNHNS and CDR2 SASEGT. This CDR3 has 14 residues. Trimming pared 7 bases from V and 0 bases from J, leaving 11 bases between.

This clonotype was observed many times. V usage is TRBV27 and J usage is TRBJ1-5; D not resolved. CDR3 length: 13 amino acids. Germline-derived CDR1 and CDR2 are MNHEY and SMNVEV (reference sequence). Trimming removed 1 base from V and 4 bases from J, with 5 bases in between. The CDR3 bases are TGTGCCAGCAGTTTATGGGTAAATCAGCCCCAGCATTTT. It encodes CASSLWVNQPQHF.

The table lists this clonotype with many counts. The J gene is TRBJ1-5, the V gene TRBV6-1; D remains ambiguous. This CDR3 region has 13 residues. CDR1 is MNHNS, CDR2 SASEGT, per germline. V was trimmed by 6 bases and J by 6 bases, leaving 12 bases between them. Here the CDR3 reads CASRELNGQPQHF. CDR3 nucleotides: TGTGCCAGCAGGGAACTAAACGGTCAGCCCCAGCATTTT.